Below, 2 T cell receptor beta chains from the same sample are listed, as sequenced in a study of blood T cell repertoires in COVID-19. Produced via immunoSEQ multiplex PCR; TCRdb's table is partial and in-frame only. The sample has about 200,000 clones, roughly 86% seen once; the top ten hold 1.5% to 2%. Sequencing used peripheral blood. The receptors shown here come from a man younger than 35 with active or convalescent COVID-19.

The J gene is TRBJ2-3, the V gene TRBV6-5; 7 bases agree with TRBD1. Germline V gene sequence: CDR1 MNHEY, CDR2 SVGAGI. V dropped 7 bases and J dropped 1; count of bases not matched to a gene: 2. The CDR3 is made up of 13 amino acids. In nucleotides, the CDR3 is TGTGCCAGCAAGGGGGCGGGCACAGATACGCAGTATTTT. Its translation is CASKGAGTDTQYF.

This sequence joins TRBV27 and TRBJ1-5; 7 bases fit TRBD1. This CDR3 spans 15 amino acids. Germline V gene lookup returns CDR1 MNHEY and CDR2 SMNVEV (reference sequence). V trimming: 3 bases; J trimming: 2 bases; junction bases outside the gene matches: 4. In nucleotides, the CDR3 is TGTGCCAGCAGTTTTAGGGGGCCGGGCAATCAGCCCCAGCATTTT. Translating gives CASSFRGPGNQPQHF.